This TCR beta chain is from a study of blood T cell repertoires in COVID-19. The overall study: The United States, Italy and Spain provided the acute and convalescent COVID-19 samples.

The data were produced by immunoSEQ multiplex PCR, yet TCRdb's version contains in-frame clones alone and is incomplete. This sample has about 190,000 clones, with 84% found just once. The receptor comes from a woman aged 25 to 45 who had recovered from COVID-19. The sample was PBMCs or T cells enriched from blood (not recorded which).

CDR3 region: CASSPTWSNQPQHF. The CDR3 DNA reads TGTGCCAGCAGCCCAACTTGGAGCAATCAGCCCCAGCATTTT. The chain couples TRBV7-2 to TRBJ1-5; D is uncertain. The V gene's germline CDR1 is SGHTA and CDR2 FQGNSA. This CDR3 is 14 amino acids long. V was trimmed by 5 bases and J by 1 base, leaving 9 bases between them.